Below are 3 T cell receptor beta chains sequenced from a single sample in a study of T cell repertoires in ileal Crohn's disease. The data were produced by immunoSEQ multiplex PCR, yet TCRdb's version contains in-frame clones alone and is incomplete. The table lists 13,000 to 15,000 clones, around four fifths of them singletons. The sample consisted of ileal tissue. The receptor source for this set is an adult with Crohn's disease.

The chain combines TRBV6-5 with TRBJ2-2; TRBD1 matches 8 bases. This CDR3 comprises 16 residues. J gave up 5 bases and V 0 bases, and 5 bases lay outside the gene matches. Per the germline V gene, CDR1 is MNHEY and CDR2 is SVGAGI. CDR3 protein: CASSYSQGGWTGELFF. CDR3 sequence (DNA): TGTGCCAGCAGTTACTCACAGGGGGGATGGACCGGGGAGCTGTTTTTT.

The V call is TRBV18, the J call TRBJ1-2; 8 nucleotides align to TRBD1. V lost 4 bases, J lost 3 bases, and 1 base stayed unmatched. CDR1 and CDR2 (germline): KGHSH, LQKENI. The CDR3 loop spans 13 amino acids. CDR3 sequence (DNA): TGTGCCAGCTCACGGGGACAGGACTATGGCTACACCTTC. Amino acid sequence: CASSRGQDYGYTF.

This clone is a singleton in its sample. The chain recombines TRBV14 with TRBJ1-2; TRBD1 aligns across 10 bases. Per the germline V gene, CDR1 is SGHDN and CDR2 is FVKESK. The CDR3 has 13 residues. The V and J ends lost 4 bases and 4 bases, in that order; junction bases with no gene match: 0. The CDR3 DNA sequence: TGTGCCAGCAGCCGGACAGGGGGCTATGGCTACACCTTC. Protein product: CASSRTGGYGYTF.